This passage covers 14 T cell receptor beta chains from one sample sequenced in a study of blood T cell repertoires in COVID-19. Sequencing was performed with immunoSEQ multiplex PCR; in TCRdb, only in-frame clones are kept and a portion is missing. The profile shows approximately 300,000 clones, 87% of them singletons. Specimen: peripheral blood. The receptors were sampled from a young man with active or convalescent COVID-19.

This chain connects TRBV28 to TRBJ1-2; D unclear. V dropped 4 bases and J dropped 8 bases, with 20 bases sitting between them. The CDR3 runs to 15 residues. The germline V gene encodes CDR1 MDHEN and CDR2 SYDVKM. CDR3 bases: TGTGCCAGCAGTTCGGCAGGCTCAGAATACCGGGGCTACACCTTC. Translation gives CASSSAGSEYRGYTF.

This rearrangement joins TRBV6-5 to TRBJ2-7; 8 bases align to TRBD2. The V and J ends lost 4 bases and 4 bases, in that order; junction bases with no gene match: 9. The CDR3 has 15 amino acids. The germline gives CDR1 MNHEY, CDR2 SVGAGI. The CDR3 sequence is CASSLAGSGFYEQYF. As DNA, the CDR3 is TGTGCCAGCAGTTTAGCGGGGTCAGGGTTTTACGAGCAGTACTTC.

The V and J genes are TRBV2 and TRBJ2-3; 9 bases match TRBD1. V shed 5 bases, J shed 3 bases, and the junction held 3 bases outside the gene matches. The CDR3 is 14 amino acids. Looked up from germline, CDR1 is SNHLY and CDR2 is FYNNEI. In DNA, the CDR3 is TGTGCCAGCAGTCCGGGACAGGGTACAGATACGCAGTATTTT. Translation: CASSPGQGTDTQYF.

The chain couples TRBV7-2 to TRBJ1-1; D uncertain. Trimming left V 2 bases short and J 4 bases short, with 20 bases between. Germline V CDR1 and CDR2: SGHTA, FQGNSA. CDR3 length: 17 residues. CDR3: CASSLIRASSRGTEAFF. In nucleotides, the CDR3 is TGTGCCAGCAGCTTAATCCGGGCTTCGTCCCGGGGCACTGAAGCTTTCTTT.

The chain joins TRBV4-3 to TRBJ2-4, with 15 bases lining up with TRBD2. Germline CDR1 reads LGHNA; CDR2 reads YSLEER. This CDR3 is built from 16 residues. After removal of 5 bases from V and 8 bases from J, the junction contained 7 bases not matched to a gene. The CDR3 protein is CASSGRTSGGGDIQYF. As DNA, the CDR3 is TGCGCCAGCAGCGGTCGGACTAGCGGGGGGGGAGACATTCAGTACTTC.

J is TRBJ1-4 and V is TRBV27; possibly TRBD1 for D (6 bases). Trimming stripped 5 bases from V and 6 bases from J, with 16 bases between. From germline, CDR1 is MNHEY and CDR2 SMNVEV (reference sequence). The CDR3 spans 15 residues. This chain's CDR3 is CASSPLQGFYEKLFF. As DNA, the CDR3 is TGTGCCAGCAGTCCTCTGCAGGGGTTTTATGAAAAACTGTTTTTT.

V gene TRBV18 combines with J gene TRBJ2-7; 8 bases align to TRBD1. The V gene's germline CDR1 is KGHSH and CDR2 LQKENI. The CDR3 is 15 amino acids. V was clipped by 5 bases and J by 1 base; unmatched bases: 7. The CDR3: CASSSRDRRSYEQYF. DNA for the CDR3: TGTGCCAGCTCAAGCCGGGACAGGAGATCCTACGAGCAGTACTTC.

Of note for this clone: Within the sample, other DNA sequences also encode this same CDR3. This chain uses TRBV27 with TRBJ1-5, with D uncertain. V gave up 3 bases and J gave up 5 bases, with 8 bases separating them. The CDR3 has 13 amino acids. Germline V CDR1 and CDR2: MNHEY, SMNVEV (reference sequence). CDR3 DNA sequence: TGTGCCAGCAGTTTGGCCGGGGATCAGCCCCAGCATTTT. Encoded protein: CASSLAGDQPQHF.

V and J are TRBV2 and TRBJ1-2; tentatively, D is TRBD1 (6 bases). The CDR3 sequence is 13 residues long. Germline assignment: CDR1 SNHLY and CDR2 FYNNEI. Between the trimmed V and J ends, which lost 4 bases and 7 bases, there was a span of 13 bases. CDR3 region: CASSVGGGAGYTF. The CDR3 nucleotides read TGTGCCAGCAGTGTGGGGGGGGGCGCTGGCTACACCTTC.

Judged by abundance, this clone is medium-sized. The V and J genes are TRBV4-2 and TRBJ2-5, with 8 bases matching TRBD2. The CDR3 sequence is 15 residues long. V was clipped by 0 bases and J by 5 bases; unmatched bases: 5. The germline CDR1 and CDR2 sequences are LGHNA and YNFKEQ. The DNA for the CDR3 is TGTGCCAGCAGCCAAGACGGGACTAGGAGTGAGACCCAGTACTTC. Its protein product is CASSQDGTRSETQYF.

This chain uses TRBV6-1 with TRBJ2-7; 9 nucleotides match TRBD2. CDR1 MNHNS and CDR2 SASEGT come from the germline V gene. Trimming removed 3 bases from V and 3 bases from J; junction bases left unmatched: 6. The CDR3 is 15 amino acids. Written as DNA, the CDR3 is TGTGCCAGCAGTGAGTATAGCGGGAGAGGCTACGAGCAGTACTTC. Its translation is CASSEYSGRGYEQYF.

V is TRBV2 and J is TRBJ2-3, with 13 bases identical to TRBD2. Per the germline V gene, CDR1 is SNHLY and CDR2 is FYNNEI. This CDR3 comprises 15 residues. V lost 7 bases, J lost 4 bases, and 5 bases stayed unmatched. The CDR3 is CASKRLAGGPDTQYF. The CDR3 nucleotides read TGTGCCAGCAAGAGACTAGCGGGAGGACCAGATACGCAGTATTTT.

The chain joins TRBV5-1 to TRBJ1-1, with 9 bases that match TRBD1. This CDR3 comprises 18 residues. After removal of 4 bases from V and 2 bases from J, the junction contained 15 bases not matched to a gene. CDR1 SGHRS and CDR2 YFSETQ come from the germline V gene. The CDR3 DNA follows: TGCGCCAGCAGCCCATTTGTTTCCGGGACAGGGAGAAACACTGAAGCTTTCTTT. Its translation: CASSPFVSGTGRNTEAFF.

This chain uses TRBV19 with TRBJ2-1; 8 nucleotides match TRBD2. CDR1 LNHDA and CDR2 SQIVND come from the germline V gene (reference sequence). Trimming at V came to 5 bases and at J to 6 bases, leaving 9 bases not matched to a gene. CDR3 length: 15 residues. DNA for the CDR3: TGTGCCAGTAGTTCCCTCGGGACTAGTAGCAATGAGCAGTTCTTC. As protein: CASSSLGTSSNEQFF.